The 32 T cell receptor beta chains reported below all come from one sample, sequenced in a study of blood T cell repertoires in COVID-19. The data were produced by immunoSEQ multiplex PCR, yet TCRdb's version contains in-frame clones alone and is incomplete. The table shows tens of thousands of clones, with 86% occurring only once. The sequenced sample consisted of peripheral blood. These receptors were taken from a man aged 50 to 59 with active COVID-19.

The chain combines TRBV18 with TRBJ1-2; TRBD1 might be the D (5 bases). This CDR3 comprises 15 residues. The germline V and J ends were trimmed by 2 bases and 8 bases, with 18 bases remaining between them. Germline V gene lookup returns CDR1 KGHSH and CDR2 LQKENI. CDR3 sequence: CASSPRASRVEGYTF. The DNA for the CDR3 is TGTGCCAGCTCACCAAGAGCAAGCAGGGTAGAGGGCTACACCTTC.

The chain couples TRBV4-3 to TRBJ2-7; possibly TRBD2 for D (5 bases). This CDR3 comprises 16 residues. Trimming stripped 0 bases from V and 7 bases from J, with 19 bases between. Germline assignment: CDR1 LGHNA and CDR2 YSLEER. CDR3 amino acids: CASSQDYGSGSGEQYF. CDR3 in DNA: TGCGCCAGCAGCCAAGATTATGGTTCGGGGTCCGGGGAGCAGTACTTC.

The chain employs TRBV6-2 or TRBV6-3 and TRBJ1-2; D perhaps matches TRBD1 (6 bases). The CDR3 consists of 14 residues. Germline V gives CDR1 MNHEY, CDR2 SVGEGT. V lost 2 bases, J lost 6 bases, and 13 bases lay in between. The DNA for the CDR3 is TGTGCCAGCAGTTACGGGGCAGGGGTGAATGGCTACACCTTC. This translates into CASSYGAGVNGYTF.

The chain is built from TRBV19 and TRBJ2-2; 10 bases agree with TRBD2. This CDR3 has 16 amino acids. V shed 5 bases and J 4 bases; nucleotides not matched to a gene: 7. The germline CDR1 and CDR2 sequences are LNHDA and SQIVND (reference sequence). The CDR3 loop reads CASSPSIAGGTGELFF. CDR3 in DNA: TGTGCCAGTAGTCCCAGTATAGCGGGAGGCACCGGGGAGCTGTTTTTT.

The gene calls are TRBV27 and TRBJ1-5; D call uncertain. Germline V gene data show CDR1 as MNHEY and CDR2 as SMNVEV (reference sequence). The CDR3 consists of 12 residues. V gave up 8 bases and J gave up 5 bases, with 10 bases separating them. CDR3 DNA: TGTGCCAGCGGTTGGCGGGATCAGCCCCAGCATTTT. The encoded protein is CASGWRDQPQHF.

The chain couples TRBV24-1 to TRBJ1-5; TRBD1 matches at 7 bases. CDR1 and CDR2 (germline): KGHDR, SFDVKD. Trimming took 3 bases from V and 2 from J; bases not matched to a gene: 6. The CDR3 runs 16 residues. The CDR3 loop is CATSDRLGQGNQPQHF. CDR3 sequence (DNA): TGTGCCACCAGTGATCGACTAGGACAGGGCAATCAGCCCCAGCATTTT.

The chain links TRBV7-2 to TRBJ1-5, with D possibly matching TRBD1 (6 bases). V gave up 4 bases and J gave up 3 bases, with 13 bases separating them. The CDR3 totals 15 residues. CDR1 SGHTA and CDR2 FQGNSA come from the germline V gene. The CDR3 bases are TGTGCCAGCAGCTCCGGGGGGCCAGTCAATCAGCCCCAGCATTTT. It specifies CASSSGGPVNQPQHF.

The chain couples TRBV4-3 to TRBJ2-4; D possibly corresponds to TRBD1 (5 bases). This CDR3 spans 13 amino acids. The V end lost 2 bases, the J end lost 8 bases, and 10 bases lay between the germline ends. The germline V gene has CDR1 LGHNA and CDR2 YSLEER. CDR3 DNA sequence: TGCGCCAGCAGCCAAAGCCAGGGTTACATTCAGTACTTC. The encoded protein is CASSQSQGYIQYF.

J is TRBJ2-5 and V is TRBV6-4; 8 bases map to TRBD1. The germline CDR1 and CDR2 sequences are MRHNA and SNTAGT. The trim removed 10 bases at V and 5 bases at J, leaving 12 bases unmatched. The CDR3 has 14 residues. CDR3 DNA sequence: TGTGCCAAAGACTGGACAGGGCTTTCCGAGACCCAGTACTTC. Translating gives CAKDWTGLSETQYF.

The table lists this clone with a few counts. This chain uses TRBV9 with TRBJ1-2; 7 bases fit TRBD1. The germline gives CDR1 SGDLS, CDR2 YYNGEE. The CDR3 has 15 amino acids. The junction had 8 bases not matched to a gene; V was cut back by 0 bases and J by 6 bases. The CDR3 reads CASSVAGQGDDGYTF. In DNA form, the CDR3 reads TGTGCCAGCAGCGTAGCTGGGCAGGGGGACGATGGCTACACCTTC.

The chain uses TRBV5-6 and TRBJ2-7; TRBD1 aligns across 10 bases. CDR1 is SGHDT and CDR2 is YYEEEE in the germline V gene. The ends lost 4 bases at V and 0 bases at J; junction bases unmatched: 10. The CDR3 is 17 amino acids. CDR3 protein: CASSGRTGGKSSYEQYF. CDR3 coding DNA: TGTGCCAGCAGCGGACGGACAGGGGGGAAGAGCTCCTACGAGCAGTACTTC.

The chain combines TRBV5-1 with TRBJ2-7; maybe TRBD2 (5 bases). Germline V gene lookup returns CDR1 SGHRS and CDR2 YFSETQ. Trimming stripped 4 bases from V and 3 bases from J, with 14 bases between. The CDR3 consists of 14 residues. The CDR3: CASSPSAENYEQYF. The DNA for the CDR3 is TGCGCCAGCAGCCCTTCAGCGGAAAACTACGAGCAGTACTTC.

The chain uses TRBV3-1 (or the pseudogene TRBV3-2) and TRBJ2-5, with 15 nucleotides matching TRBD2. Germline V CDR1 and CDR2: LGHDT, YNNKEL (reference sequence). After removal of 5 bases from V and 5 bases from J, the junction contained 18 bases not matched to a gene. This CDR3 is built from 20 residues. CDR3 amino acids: CASSTNSIPGLAGGEETQYF. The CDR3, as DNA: TGTGCCAGCAGCACGAATTCAATTCCGGGACTAGCGGGAGGAGAGGAGACCCAGTACTTC.

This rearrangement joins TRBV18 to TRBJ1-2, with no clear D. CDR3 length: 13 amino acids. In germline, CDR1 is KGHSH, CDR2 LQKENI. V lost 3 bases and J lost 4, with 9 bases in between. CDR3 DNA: TGTGCCAGCTCACCTGAACCGGGCTATGGCTACACCTTC. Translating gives CASSPEPGYGYTF. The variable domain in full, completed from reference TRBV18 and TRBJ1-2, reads NAGVMQNPRHLVRRRGQEARLRCSPMKGHSHVYWYRQLPEEGLKFMVYLQKENIIDESGMPKERFSAEFPKEGPSILRIQQVVRGDSAAYFCASSPEPGYGYTFGSGTRLTVV.

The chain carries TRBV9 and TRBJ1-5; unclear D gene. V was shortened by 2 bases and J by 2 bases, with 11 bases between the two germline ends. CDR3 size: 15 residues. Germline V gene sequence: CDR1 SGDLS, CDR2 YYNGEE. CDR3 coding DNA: TGTGCCAGCAGCGTGGGTGGAGTTGGCAATCAGCCCCAGCATTTT. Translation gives CASSVGGVGNQPQHF.

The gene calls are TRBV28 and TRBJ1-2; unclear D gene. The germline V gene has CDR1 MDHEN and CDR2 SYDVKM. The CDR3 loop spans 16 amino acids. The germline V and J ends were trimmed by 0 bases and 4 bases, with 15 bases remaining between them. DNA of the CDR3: TGTGCCAGCAGTTTATGGTCGGCATCAGAGCGCTATGGCTACACCTTC. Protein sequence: CASSLWSASERYGYTF.

The CDR3 protein is CASRFREFSEQYF. The CDR3 DNA reads TGTGCCAGCAGGTTCCGGGAGTTCAGCGAGCAGTACTTC. The V and J genes are TRBV7-8 and TRBJ2-7; the D gene is possibly TRBD2 (6 bases). This CDR3 is 13 amino acids long. Per germline, CDR1 SGHVS and CDR2 FQNEAQ. Trimming cost V 6 bases and J 6 bases, with 15 bases left between them.

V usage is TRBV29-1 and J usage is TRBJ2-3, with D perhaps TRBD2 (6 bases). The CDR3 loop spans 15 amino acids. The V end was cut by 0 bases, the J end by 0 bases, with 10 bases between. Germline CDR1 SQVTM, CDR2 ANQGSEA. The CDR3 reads CSVEDGTLSTDTQYF. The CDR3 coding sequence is TGCAGCGTTGAAGACGGGACTCTTAGCACAGATACGCAGTATTTT.

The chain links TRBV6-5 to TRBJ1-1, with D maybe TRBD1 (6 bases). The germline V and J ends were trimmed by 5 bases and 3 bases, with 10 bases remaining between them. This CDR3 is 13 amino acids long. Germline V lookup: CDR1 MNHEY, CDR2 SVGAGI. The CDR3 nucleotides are TGTGCCAGCAGTCGGACAGTGTACACTGAAGCTTTCTTT. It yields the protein CASSRTVYTEAFF.

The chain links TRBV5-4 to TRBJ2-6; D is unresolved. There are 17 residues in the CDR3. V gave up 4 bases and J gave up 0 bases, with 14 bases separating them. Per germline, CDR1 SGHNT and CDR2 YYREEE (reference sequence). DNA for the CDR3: TGTGCCAGCAGCCATCAAAACAGACGCTCTGGGGCCAACGTCCTGACTTTC. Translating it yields CASSHQNRRSGANVLTF.

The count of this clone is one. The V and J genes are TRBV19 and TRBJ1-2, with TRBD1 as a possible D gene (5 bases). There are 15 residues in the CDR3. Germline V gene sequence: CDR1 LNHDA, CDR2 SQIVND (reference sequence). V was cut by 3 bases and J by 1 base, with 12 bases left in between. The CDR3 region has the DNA TGTGCCAGTAGTATTCAAGGGGCGCATAACTATGGCTACACCTTC. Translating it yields CASSIQGAHNYGYTF.

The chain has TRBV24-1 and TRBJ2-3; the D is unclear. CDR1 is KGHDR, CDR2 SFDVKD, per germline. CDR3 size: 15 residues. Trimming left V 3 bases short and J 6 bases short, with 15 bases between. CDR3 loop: CATSDTRNIRDTQYF. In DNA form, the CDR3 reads TGTGCCACCAGTGATACCAGGAATATTAGGGATACGCAGTATTTT.

CDR3: CASGIQGAIRGYTF. The DNA of the CDR3 is TGTGCCAGTGGCATACAGGGGGCGATTCGCGGCTACACCTTC. The rearrangement links TRBV19 to TRBJ1-2, with 9 bases identical to TRBD1. The germline gives CDR1 LNHDA, CDR2 SQIVND (reference sequence). The CDR3 length is 14 residues. The trim removed 8 bases at V and 8 bases at J, leaving 12 bases unmatched.

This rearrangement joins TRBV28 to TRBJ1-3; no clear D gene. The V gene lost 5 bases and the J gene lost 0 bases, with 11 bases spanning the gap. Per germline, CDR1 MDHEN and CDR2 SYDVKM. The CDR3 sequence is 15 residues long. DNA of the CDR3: TGTGCCAGCAGTCCCCTCTTCGGCTCTGGAAACACCATATATTTT. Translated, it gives CASSPLFGSGNTIYF.

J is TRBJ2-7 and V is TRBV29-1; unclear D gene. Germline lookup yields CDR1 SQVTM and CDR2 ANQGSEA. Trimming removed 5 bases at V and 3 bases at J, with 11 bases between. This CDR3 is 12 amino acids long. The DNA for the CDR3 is TGCAGCGTTATCGGCAGCGTCTACGAGCAGTACTTC. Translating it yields CSVIGSVYEQYF.

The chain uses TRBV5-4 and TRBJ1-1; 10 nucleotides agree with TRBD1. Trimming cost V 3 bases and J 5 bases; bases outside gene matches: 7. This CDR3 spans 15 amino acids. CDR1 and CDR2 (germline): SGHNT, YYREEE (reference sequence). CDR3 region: CASSSGQGWSTEAFF. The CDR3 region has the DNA TGTGCCAGCAGCTCGGGACAGGGGTGGAGTACTGAAGCTTTCTTT.

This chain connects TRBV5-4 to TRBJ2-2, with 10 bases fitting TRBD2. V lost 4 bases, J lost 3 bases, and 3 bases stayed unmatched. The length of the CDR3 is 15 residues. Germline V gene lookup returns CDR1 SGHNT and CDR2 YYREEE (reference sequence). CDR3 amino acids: CASSMGLAYTGELFF. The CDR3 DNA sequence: TGTGCCAGCAGCATGGGACTAGCGTACACCGGGGAGCTGTTTTTT.

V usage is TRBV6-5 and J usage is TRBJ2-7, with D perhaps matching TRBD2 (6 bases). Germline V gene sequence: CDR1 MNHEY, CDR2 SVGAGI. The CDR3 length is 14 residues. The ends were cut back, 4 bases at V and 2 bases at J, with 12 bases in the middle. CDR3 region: CASSSGEATYEQYF. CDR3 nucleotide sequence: TGTGCCAGCAGTTCGGGAGAGGCTACCTACGAGCAGTACTTC.

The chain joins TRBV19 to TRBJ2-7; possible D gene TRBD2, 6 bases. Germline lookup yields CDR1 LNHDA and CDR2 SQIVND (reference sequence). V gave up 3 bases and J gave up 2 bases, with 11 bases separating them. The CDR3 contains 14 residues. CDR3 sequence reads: CASSIGGGTYEQYF. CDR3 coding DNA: TGTGCCAGTAGTATTGGGGGAGGAACCTACGAGCAGTACTTC.

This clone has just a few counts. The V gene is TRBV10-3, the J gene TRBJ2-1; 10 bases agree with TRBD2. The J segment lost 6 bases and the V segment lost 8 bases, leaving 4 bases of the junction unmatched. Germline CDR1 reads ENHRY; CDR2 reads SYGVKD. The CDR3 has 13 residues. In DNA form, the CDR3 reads TGTGCCATCGGCTCTAGCGGGGGCAATGAGCAGTTCTTC. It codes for CAIGSSGGNEQFF.

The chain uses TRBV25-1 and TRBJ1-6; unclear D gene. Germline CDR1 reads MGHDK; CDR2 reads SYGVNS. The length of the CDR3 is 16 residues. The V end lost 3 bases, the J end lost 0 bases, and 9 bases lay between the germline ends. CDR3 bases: TGTGCCAGCAGTGAGCTGAAGAGCTCCTATAATTCACCCCTCCACTTT. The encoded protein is CASSELKSSYNSPLHF.

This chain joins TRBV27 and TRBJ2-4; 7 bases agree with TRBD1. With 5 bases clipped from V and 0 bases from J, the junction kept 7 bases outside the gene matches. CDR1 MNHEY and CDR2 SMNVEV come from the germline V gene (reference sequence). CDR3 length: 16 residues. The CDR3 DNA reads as TGTGCCAGCAGTCCCCGGGACAGTCCAGCCAAAAACATTCAGTACTTC. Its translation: CASSPRDSPAKNIQYF.